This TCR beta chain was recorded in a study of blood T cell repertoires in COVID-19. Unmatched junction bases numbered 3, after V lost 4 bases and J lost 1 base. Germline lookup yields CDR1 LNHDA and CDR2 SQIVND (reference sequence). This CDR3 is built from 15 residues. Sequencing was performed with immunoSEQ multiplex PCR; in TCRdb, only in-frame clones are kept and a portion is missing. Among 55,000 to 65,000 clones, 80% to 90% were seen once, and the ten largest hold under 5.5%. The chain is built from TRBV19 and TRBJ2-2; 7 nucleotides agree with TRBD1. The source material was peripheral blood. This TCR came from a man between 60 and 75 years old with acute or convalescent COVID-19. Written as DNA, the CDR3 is TGTGCCAGTAGTAAGAGACAGGGGAACACCGGGGAGCTGTTTTTT. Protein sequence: CASSKRQGNTGELFF.